Listed below are T cell receptor beta chains from one sample, sequenced in a study of T cell responses to AZD1222 COVID-19 vaccine. Profiled with immunoSEQ multiplex PCR; TCRdb holds only in-frame clones, not every one. The sample contains approximately 170,000 clones, 85% to 95% of which appear only once. This specimen was peripheral blood, taken on day 0 of AZD1222 vaccination. The receptors here all came from an adult in good health. Each CDR3 is given with its conserved first and last residue. D genes are given only for firm matches. Clone size appears in some rows only: once, few, many, or a class for an expanded clone.

size,J,V,D,DNA,CDR3
few,TRBJ2-1,TRBV11-1,-,TGTGCCAGCAGAGGGAGGAGGTTGGGGAATGAGCAGTTCTTC,CASRGRRLGNEQFF
-,TRBJ2-4,TRBV6-5,TRBD2,TGTGCCAGCAGTTCCAGCGGGGGTAGAAACATTCAGTACTTC,CASSSSGGRNIQYF
-,TRBJ2-6,TRBV6-1,-,TGTGCCAGCAGTGAACAGTTCTCTGGGGCCAACGTCCTGACTTTC,CASSEQFSGANVLTF
-,TRBJ2-7,TRBV28,TRBD2,TGTGCTTCGGGGGGGGACTCCTACGAGCAGTACTTC,CASGGDSYEQYF
-,TRBJ1-3,TRBV5-1,-,TGCGCCAGCAGCTTGGCCGTGGGTCGCAGCTCTGGAAACACCATATATTTT,CASSLAVGRSSGNTIYF
-,TRBJ2-7,TRBV7-9,TRBD1,TGTGCCAGCAGCCCAACCGGACAGGCTTTATACGAGCAGTACTTC,CASSPTGQALYEQYF
-,TRBJ2-5,TRBV19,TRBD2,TGTGCCAGTAGTGGGAGGACTAGCGCATTCAGGGAGACCCAGTACTTC,CASSGRTSAFRETQYF
-,TRBJ1-6,TRBV27,-,TGTGCCAGCAGTAGCTGGGGGGATTCACCCCTCCACTTT,CASSSWGDSPLHF
-,TRBJ2-7,TRBV21-1,-,TGTGCCAGCAGCACCTGTCCGGGGAGGGCCTACGAGCAGTACTTC,CASSTCPGRAYEQYF
-,TRBJ2-3,TRBV2,-,TGTGCCAGCCTCCCCGTTAGCACAGATACGCAGTATTTT,CASLPVSTDTQYF
-,TRBJ1-5,TRBV6-1,-,TGTGCCAGCAGTGAATTCGGCGTGGGGGCCGATAGCAATCAGCCCCAGCATTTT,CASSEFGVGADSNQPQHF
-,TRBJ1-5,TRBV24-1,TRBD1,TGTGCCACCAGTGATACAGGGGAACCCAATCAGCCCCAGCATTTT,CATSDTGEPNQPQHF
-,TRBJ1-2,TRBV7-3,TRBD1,TGTGCCAGCAGCTTAATAGGGCCAGGGGGAAATGGCTACACCTTC,CASSLIGPGGNGYTF
-,TRBJ1-3,TRBV10-3,-,TGTGCCATCAGTGAGACAGGCAGCGGGGGAAACACCATATATTTT,CAISETGSGGNTIYF
-,TRBJ2-5,TRBV20-1,-,TGCAGTGCTAGAAGGGCCGAGACCCAGTACTTC,CSARRAETQYF
-,TRBJ1-3,TRBV25-1,-,TGTGCCAGCAGTGAATCCGGAAACACCATATATTTT,CASSESGNTIYF
-,TRBJ2-3,TRBV2,-,TGTGCCAGCAGTGGGGCCACAAGCACAGATACGCAGTATTTT,CASSGATSTDTQYF
few,TRBJ2-7,TRBV12-3/TRBV12-4,-,TGTGCCAGCAGTTTATCACTAGCCTACGAGCAGTACTTC,CASSLSLAYEQYF
-,TRBJ2-3,TRBV9,TRBD2,TGTGCCAGCAGCGCCCGGGGGGGGGCCAACACAGATACGCAGTATTTT,CASSARGGANTDTQYF
-,TRBJ1-2,TRBV7-2,-,TGTGCCAGCAGCTTAGAGGGGGGTTTGGGGTATGGCTACACCTTC,CASSLEGGLGYGYTF
-,TRBJ1-2,TRBV19,TRBD1,TGTGCCAGTATGCCCGGGACAGGGTTTTATGGCTACACCTTC,CASMPGTGFYGYTF
-,TRBJ2-1,TRBV5-1,-,TGCGCCAGCAGCCCGGGGGCCTACAATGAGCAGTTCTTC,CASSPGAYNEQFF
-,TRBJ1-1,TRBV7-9,-,TGTGCCAGCAGCTTATCCGGCATGAACACTGAAGCTTTCTTT,CASSLSGMNTEAFF
-,TRBJ2-1,TRBV7-3,-,TGTGCCAGCAGCCCCACCGGGCATCCCATTAATGAGCAGTTCTTC,CASSPTGHPINEQFF